The 22 T cell receptor beta chains below all came from one sample that was sequenced in a study of T cells in Graves' hyperthyroidism and ophthalmopathy. RNA transcripts served as the template for amplifying TCR beta CDR3 regions. TCR CDR3 underwent first-round RT-PCR with the HTBI primer set. TCRdb fed the multiplex PCR reads into MiXCR, producing one record per CDR3 protein. The table includes about 370,000 distinct CDR3 sequences, 15% detected once. Source material: blood. Receptor source: a woman aged 60 to 75 with Graves' ophthalmopathy.

This clonotype was counted ten times or more. V is TRBV2 and J is TRBJ2-1; TRBD1 might be the D (7 bases). V lost 7 bases, J lost 6 bases, and 19 bases lay in between. Germline CDR1 SNHLY, CDR2 FYNNEI. The CDR3 contains 15 residues. The CDR3 sequence is CASKEGAGWANEQFF. The CDR3, as DNA: TGTGCCAGCAAAGAGGGGGCGGGATGGGCCAATGAGCAGTTCTTC.

The table lists this clonotype with many counts. The chain carries TRBV11-2 and TRBJ1-1; the D is unclear. There are 13 residues in the CDR3. Germline-derived CDR1 and CDR2 are SGHAT and FQNNGV. Trimming left V 2 bases short and J 5 bases short, with 9 bases between. CDR3 residues: CASSLNGRTEAFF. DNA of the CDR3: TGTGCCAGCAGCTTAAACGGGCGTACTGAAGCTTTCTTT.

At least ten counts were recorded for this clonotype. This rearrangement joins TRBV12-3 or TRBV12-4 to TRBJ2-7; D is uncertain. This CDR3 is 18 amino acids long. V was trimmed by 2 bases and J by 0 bases, leaving 20 bases between them. For the CDR3, the DNA is TGTGCCAGCAGTTTACAGGCGTCTTGGATTGAGATCTCCTACGAGCAGTACTTC. It yields the protein CASSLQASWIEISYEQYF.

This clonotype has a handful of counts. This rearrangement joins TRBV6-1 to TRBJ2-3; D may match TRBD1 or TRBD2 (6 bases each). V was clipped by 5 bases and J by 5 bases, with 17 bases between them. The CDR3 has 15 residues. Germline CDR1 and CDR2: MNHNS and SASEGT. The CDR3 DNA follows: TGTGCCAGCAGTCCCATGGGGGGCGAGAGAGATACGCAGTATTTT. Protein sequence: CASSPMGGERDTQYF.

The chain couples TRBV28 to TRBJ2-5; TRBD1 matches at 10 bases. V was clipped by 6 bases and J by 1 base; unmatched bases: 5. Germline V gene sequence: CDR1 MDHEN, CDR2 SYDVKM. The CDR3 has 15 amino acids. DNA of the CDR3: TGTGCCAGCAGGAGGACAGGGGGACCCCAAGAGACCCAGTACTTC. Translation: CASRRTGGPQETQYF.

This clonotype was counted between two and nine times. This sequence joins TRBV6-1 and TRBJ1-5; 7 bases are a match to TRBD1. V lost 8 bases to trimming and J lost 0 bases; unmatched junction nucleotides: 7. CDR1 is MNHNS, CDR2 SASEGT, per germline. This CDR3 has 15 residues. CDR3 nucleotides: TGTGCCAGCGGAGGGGGACAGTATAGCAATCAGCCCCAGCATTTT. This gives the protein CASGGGQYSNQPQHF.

CDR3 sequence (DNA): TGTGCCAGCAGTGAAGCGCTTCGGAACGGAAACACCATATATTTT. It encodes CASSEALRNGNTIYF. J is TRBJ1-3 and V is TRBV2; D is unclear. V was trimmed by 0 bases and J by 4 bases, leaving 10 bases between them. The CDR3 is 15 amino acids. Germline assignment: CDR1 SNHLY and CDR2 FYNNEI.

This clonotype has at least ten counts. The rearrangement links TRBV11-2 to TRBJ2-1; 12 bases map to TRBD2. Germline-derived CDR1 and CDR2 are SGHAT and FQNNGV. The CDR3 totals 15 residues. The V segment lost 5 bases and the J segment 5 bases; nucleotides outside the gene matches: 4. The CDR3 DNA is TGTGCCAGCAGCCCTAGCGGGAGGGCCAACAATGAGCAGTTCTTC. This encodes CASSPSGRANNEQFF.

The table lists this clonotype with many counts. The V call is TRBV30, the J call TRBJ2-3; TRBD2 agrees at 7 bases. CDR1 and CDR2 (germline): GTSNPN, SVGIG (reference sequence). V was clipped by 0 bases and J by 4 bases; unmatched bases: 7. The CDR3 has 15 residues. The CDR3 DNA reads as TGTGCCTGGAGTGTAGAAGCGGGAAGAGCAGATACGCAGTATTTT. Its translation: CAWSVEAGRADTQYF.

This clonotype was observed a few times. V is TRBV12-3 or TRBV12-4 and J is TRBJ1-1, with D possibly TRBD1 on 6 matching bases. V was cut by 11 bases and J by 7 bases, with 14 bases left in between. The CDR3 contains 11 residues. The DNA for the CDR3 is TGTGCCGTACAAAGGGGGTTTGAAGCTTTCTTT. Translation: CAVQRGFEAFF.

This clonotype was detected many times. The J gene is TRBJ2-1, the V gene TRBV5-1; D may correspond to TRBD1 or TRBD2 (5 bases each). The length of the CDR3 is 16 residues. CDR1 is SGHRS and CDR2 is YFSETQ in the germline V gene. V shed 2 bases and J shed 0 bases, with 12 bases lying between them. CDR3 loop: CASSLVGDRSYNEQFF. The CDR3 nucleotides read TGCGCCAGCAGCTTAGTCGGGGACCGCTCCTACAATGAGCAGTTCTTC.

This clonotype was picked up many times. The V gene is TRBV12-3 or TRBV12-4, the J gene TRBJ2-3; D is uncertain. Trimming cost V 7 bases and J 4 bases, with 9 bases left between them. The CDR3 contains 12 residues. This chain's CDR3 is CASTPGSDTQYF. For the CDR3, the DNA is TGTGCCAGCACCCCCGGGTCAGATACGCAGTATTTT.

The rearrangement uses TRBV6-1 and TRBJ2-7; 7 bases are a match to TRBD1. Germline V lookup: CDR1 MNHNS, CDR2 SASEGT. The CDR3 sequence is 14 residues long. Germline trimming cut 5 bases from V and 3 bases from J; bases unmatched to any gene: 7. The CDR3 sequence is CASSLRGRVYEQYF. The CDR3 DNA follows: TGTGCCAGCAGTCTCAGGGGGAGAGTCTACGAGCAGTACTTC.

Concerning this clonotype itself: A read error may produce the germline difference seen at one junction end. The CDR3 DNA follows: TGTGCCGGCAGTGAAGCGCTTCGGCTAGCGGGAAGTCAGAATGAGCAGTTCTTC. Its protein is CAGSEALRLAGSQNEQFF. The chain uses TRBV2 and TRBJ2-1; 9 bases fit TRBD2. Germline V gene data show CDR1 as SNHLY and CDR2 as FYNNEI. This CDR3 comprises 18 residues.

This clonotype was detected many times. The V gene is TRBV5-1, the J gene TRBJ2-2; 8 positions agree with TRBD2. This CDR3 spans 16 amino acids. Germline V gives CDR1 SGHRS, CDR2 YFSETQ. After removal of 1 base from V and 1 base from J, the junction contained 3 bases not matched to a gene. CDR3 nucleotide sequence: TGCGCCAGCAGCTTGTTTGCGGGAGGGAACACCGGGGAGCTGTTTTTT. Translating gives CASSLFAGGNTGELFF.

This clonotype was seen only a few times. The V gene is TRBV7-9, the J gene TRBJ1-1, with D unresolved. V gave up 2 bases and J gave up 1 base, with 14 bases separating them. The CDR3 is 16 residues long. Germline V lookup: CDR1 SEHNR, CDR2 FQNEAQ (reference sequence). As DNA, the CDR3 is TGTGCCAGCAGCTTAATCCTTTCTTCCCCGAACACTGAAGCTTTCTTT. It specifies CASSLILSSPNTEAFF. Based on the CDR3 plus reference TRBV7-9 and TRBJ1-1, the full variable domain is DTGVSQNPRHKITKRGQNVTFRCDPISEHNRLYWYRQTLGQGPEFLTYFQNEAQLEKSRLLSDRFSAERPKGSFSTLEIQRTEQGDSAMYLCASSLILSSPNTEAFFGQGTRLTVV.

There are many counts of this clonotype. V gene TRBV12-3 or TRBV12-4 combines with J gene TRBJ2-1; TRBD1 agrees at 9 bases. The CDR3 covers 17 residues. J was trimmed by 4 bases and V by 1 base; bases with no gene match: 8. The CDR3 loop reads CASSLVIRTGEYNEQFF. CDR3 nucleotides: TGTGCCAGCAGTTTAGTGATTCGGACAGGGGAGTACAATGAGCAGTTCTTC.

This clonotype has more than one count but fewer than ten. The genes are TRBV9 and TRBJ2-1; no firm D call. The V gene lost 4 bases and the J gene lost 0 bases, with 11 bases spanning the gap. This CDR3 is 15 amino acids long. Germline assignment: CDR1 SGDLS and CDR2 YYNGEE. CDR3 in DNA: TGTGCCAGCAGCAGGGAACTCCTCTCCTACAATGAGCAGTTCTTC. Protein: CASSRELLSYNEQFF.

The table lists this clonotype with a few counts. The chain is built from TRBV5-1 and TRBJ2-1; weak D call: TRBD1 (7 bases). CDR1 is SGHRS and CDR2 is YFSETQ in the germline V gene. Trimming took off 1 base at V and 2 bases at J, with 25 bases between the two ends. This CDR3 contains 20 residues. The CDR3 sequence is CASSLISTIGAGGTYNEQFF. CDR3 sequence (DNA): TGCGCCAGCAGCTTGATCTCAACGATAGGGGCAGGGGGGACCTACAATGAGCAGTTCTTC. Full variable domain (remainder filled in from reference TRBV5-1 and TRBJ2-1): KAGVTQTPRYLIKTRGQQVTLSCSPISGHRSVSWYQQTPGQGLQFLFEYFSETQRNKGNFPGRFSGRQFSNSRSEMNVSTLELGDSALYLCASSLISTIGAGGTYNEQFFGPGTRLTVL.

The chain joins TRBV25-1 to TRBJ2-5, with TRBD2 as a possible D gene (6 bases). Germline-derived CDR1 and CDR2 are MGHDK and SYGVNS. V was shortened by 4 bases and J by 0 bases, with 9 bases between the two germline ends. The CDR3 spans 14 residues. The CDR3 nucleotides read TGTGCCAGCAGTGGGCGGGAAAACCAAGAGACCCAGTACTTC. Translation gives CASSGRENQETQYF. The entire variable domain, with the rest obtained from reference TRBV25-1 and TRBJ2-5, is as follows: EADIYQTPRYLVIGTGKKITLECSQTMGHDKMYWYQQDPGMELHLIHYSYGVNSTEKGDLSSESTVSRIRTEHFPLTLESARPSHTSQYLCASSGRENQETQYFGPGTRLLVL.

The V and J genes are TRBV5-1 and TRBJ2-7; D is undetermined. CDR1 is SGHRS and CDR2 is YFSETQ in the germline V gene. This CDR3 region has 14 residues. The ends were cut back, 0 bases at V and 1 base at J, with 8 bases in the middle. In nucleotides, the CDR3 is TGCGCCAGCAGCTTGGAGGACCTATCCTACGAGCAGTACTTC. It is translated as CASSLEDLSYEQYF.

This clonotype has ten or more counts. The rearrangement uses TRBV20-1 and TRBJ2-7; 9 bases are a match to TRBD2. V shed 6 bases, J shed 2 bases, and the junction held 11 bases outside the gene matches. Per germline, CDR1 DFQATT and CDR2 SNEGSKA (reference sequence). The CDR3 contains 15 residues. CDR3 sequence: CSARAAGGNPYEQYF. In DNA, the CDR3 is TGCAGTGCAAGGGCGGCGGGAGGGAATCCCTACGAGCAGTACTTC.